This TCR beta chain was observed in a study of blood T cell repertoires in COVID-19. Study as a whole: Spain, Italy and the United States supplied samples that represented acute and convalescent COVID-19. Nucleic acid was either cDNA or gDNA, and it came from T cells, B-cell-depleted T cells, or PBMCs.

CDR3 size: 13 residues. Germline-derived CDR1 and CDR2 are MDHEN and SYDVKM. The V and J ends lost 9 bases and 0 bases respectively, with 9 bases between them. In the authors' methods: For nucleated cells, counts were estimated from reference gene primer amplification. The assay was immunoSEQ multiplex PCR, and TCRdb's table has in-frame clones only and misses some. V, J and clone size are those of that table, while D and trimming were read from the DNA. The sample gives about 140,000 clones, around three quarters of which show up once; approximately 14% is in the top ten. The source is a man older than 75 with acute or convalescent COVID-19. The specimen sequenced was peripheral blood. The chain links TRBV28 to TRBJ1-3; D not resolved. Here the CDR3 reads CASFLDSGNTIYF. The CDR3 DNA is TGTGCCAGTTTTTTAGACTCTGGAAACACCATATATTTT.